The 7 T cell receptor beta chains in this list originate from one sample, sequenced in a study of graft-versus-host responses after intestinal transplantation. Assay: immunoSEQ multiplex PCR; the TCRdb copy retains only in-frame clones and omits some. The table shows over 45,000 clones, with over 80% occurring only once. Sequenced here: PBMCs, sampled around 800 days after a first intestinal transplant, on the day of a second. Receptors were obtained from a human patient who received an intestinal transplant, so some T cells may come from the graft donor.

The rearrangement links TRBV11-2 to TRBJ2-2; TRBD1 agrees at 8 bases. V lost 3 bases to trimming and J lost 0 bases; unmatched junction nucleotides: 6. Germline lookup yields CDR1 SGHAT and CDR2 FQNNGV. CDR3 size: 17 residues. The CDR3 loop is CASSLGGQGTNTGELFF. The CDR3 DNA reads as TGTGCCAGCAGCTTGGGAGGACAGGGAACGAACACCGGGGAGCTGTTTTTT.

The gene calls are TRBV9 and TRBJ2-3; D is possibly TRBD2 (6 bases). V shed 3 bases and J shed 7 bases, with 24 bases lying between them. Germline values: CDR1 SGDLS, CDR2 YYNGEE. The CDR3 sequence is 17 residues long. CDR3: CASSAPGGGLARYTQYF. DNA for the CDR3: TGTGCCAGCAGCGCTCCGGGTGGGGGACTCGCACGCTATACGCAGTATTTT. The whole variable domain, remainder taken from reference TRBV9 and TRBJ2-3, is DSGVTQTPKHLITATGQRVTLRCSPRSGDLSVYWYQQSLDQGLQFLIQYYNGEERAKGNILERFSAQQFPDLHSELNLSSLELGDSALYFCASSAPGGGLARYTQYFGPGTRLTVL.

The chain is built from TRBV6-5 and TRBJ1-5; D uncertain. CDR1 and CDR2 (germline): MNHEY, SVGAGI. The V gene lost 8 bases and the J gene lost 4 bases, with 3 bases spanning the gap. The CDR3 has 10 residues. The CDR3 region is CASHNQPQHF. In DNA form, the CDR3 reads TGTGCCAGCCATAATCAGCCCCAGCATTTT.

The J gene is TRBJ2-4, the V gene TRBV25-1, with a weak D call TRBD1 (5 bases). V shed 2 bases and J shed 4 bases, with 6 bases lying between them. CDR1 is MGHDK, CDR2 SYGVNS, per germline. The CDR3 consists of 13 residues. CDR3 nucleotide sequence: TGTGCCAGCAGTGAAGCAGGGAAAAACATTCAGTACTTC. Its protein product is CASSEAGKNIQYF.

This rearrangement joins TRBV9 to TRBJ1-3; no firm D call. Trimming took 0 bases from V and 1 from J, leaving 8 bases between them. There are 15 residues in the CDR3. Germline-derived CDR1 and CDR2 are SGDLS and YYNGEE. CDR3 in amino acids: CASSVGGSSGNTIYF. The DNA for the CDR3 is TGTGCCAGCAGCGTAGGAGGGTCGTCTGGAAACACCATATATTTT.

This clone was counted once. The chain links TRBV19 to TRBJ2-7; no clear D gene. Trimming cost V 7 bases and J 3 bases, with 13 bases left between them. The CDR3 extends over 13 amino acids. The V gene's germline CDR1 is LNHDA and CDR2 SQIVND (reference sequence). The CDR3 coding sequence is TGTGCCAGTAAGAAGTCGGACCTCTACGAGCAGTACTTC. It yields the protein CASKKSDLYEQYF.

V usage is TRBV6-1 and J usage is TRBJ2-2; the D call may be TRBD1 or TRBD2 (5 bases each). CDR1 MNHNS and CDR2 SASEGT come from the germline V gene. The V end was cut by 6 bases, the J end by 3 bases, with 8 bases between. The CDR3 spans 13 residues. DNA of the CDR3: TGTGCCAGCAGCCGGGGCGACACCGGGGAGCTGTTTTTT. Translated, it gives CASSRGDTGELFF.